The present TCR beta chain was sequenced within a study of blood T cell repertoires in COVID-19. Clones were sequenced by immunoSEQ multiplex PCR, and TCRdb holds only the in-frame ones, with some missing. The profile shows roughly 200,000 clones, 85% of them singletons. Germline V CDR1 and CDR2: PRHDT, FYEKMQ (reference sequence). V was shortened by 5 bases and J by 0 bases, with 10 bases between the two germline ends. This CDR3 is 14 amino acids long. This TCR derives from a man in his forties who had recovered from COVID-19. The source material was PBMCs or T cells enriched from blood (not recorded which). This chain connects TRBV13 to TRBJ1-2; perhaps TRBD1 as D (5 bases). The CDR3 DNA sequence: TGTGCCAGCAGCCTGGACACTTCTAACTATGGCTACACCTTC. Amino acids: CASSLDTSNYGYTF.